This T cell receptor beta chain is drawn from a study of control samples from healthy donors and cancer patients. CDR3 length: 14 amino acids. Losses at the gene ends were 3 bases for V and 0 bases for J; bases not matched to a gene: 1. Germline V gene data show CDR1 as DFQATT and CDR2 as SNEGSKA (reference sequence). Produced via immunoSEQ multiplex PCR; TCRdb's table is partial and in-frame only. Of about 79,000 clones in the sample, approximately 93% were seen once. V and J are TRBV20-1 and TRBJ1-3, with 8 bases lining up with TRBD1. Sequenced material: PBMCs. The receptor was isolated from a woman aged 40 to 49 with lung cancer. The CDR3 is CSASQGASGNTIYF. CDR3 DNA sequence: TGCAGTGCTAGTCAGGGGGCCTCTGGAAACACCATATATTTT.